These 29 T cell receptor beta chains came from one sample sequenced in a study of shared clonotypes between healthy human individuals. Data came from immunoSEQ multiplex PCR; TCRdb stores just in-frame clones and leaves some out. This sample has some 800,000 clones, with almost 95% found just once. CD45RO-negative, CCR7-positively selected cells formed the naive CD8 fraction, excluding terminally differentiated effector memory CD45RA+ cells. Sequenced input: naive CD8+ T cells sorted from blood. Every receptor here comes from a young man in good health.

The rearrangement links TRBV2 to TRBJ2-2; D is ambiguous. CDR3 size: 14 residues. Trimming took off 0 bases at V and 4 bases at J, with 6 bases between the two ends. Germline V gives CDR1 SNHLY, CDR2 FYNNEI. CDR3 sequence reads: CASSEARLTGELFF. CDR3 DNA: TGTGCCAGCAGTGAAGCACGCCTCACCGGGGAGCTGTTTTTT.

The chain has TRBV4-1 and TRBJ2-7; either TRBD1 or TRBD2 may supply D (6 bases each). The CDR3 consists of 15 residues. V was shortened by 1 base and J by 6 bases, with 16 bases between the two germline ends. Germline lookup yields CDR1 MGHRA and CDR2 YSYEKL. The CDR3 here is CASSQVSRGLGEQYF. DNA of the CDR3: TGCGCCAGCAGCCAAGTATCCAGGGGACTTGGCGAGCAGTACTTC.

The chain combines TRBV7-3 with TRBJ2-2; 11 nucleotides line up with TRBD2. After removal of 2 bases from V and 0 bases from J, the junction contained 5 bases not matched to a gene. CDR1 and CDR2 from the germline V gene are SGHTA and FQGTGA. This CDR3 has 18 amino acids. The CDR3 here is CASSLGTSGNANTGELFF. Here the CDR3 DNA reads TGTGCCAGCAGCTTAGGGACTAGCGGAAACGCGAACACCGGGGAGCTGTTTTTT. The variable domain in full, completed from reference TRBV7-3 and TRBJ2-2, reads GAGVSQTPSNKVTEKGKYVELRCDPISGHTALYWYRQSLGQGPEFLIYFQGTGAADDSGLPNDRFFAVRPEGSVSTLKIQRTERGDSAVYLCASSLGTSGNANTGELFFGEGSRLTVL.

The rearrangement links TRBV28 to TRBJ2-1, with 10 bases aligning to TRBD2. The length of the CDR3 is 16 residues. Germline V gene lookup returns CDR1 MDHEN and CDR2 SYDVKM. V was clipped by 4 bases and J by 3 bases; unmatched bases: 6. Here the CDR3 DNA reads TGTGCCAGCAGTTCCTCGACTAGCGGGCTCTACAATGAGCAGTTCTTC. Protein sequence: CASSSSTSGLYNEQFF.

The chain carries TRBV19 and TRBJ2-7; 9 bases agree with TRBD2. The V segment lost 4 bases and the J segment 5 bases; nucleotides outside the gene matches: 3. This CDR3 has 13 amino acids. Looked up from germline, CDR1 is LNHDA and CDR2 is SQIVND (reference sequence). The CDR3 sequence: CASSRVAGDEQYF. For the CDR3, the DNA is TGTGCCAGTAGTAGGGTAGCGGGAGACGAGCAGTACTTC.

This chain links TRBV5-5 with TRBJ1-2; 7 bases align to TRBD1. This CDR3 has 15 amino acids. The junction had 11 bases not matched to a gene; V was cut back by 4 bases and J by 5 bases. Germline V gene data show CDR1 as SGHKS and CDR2 as YYEKEE (reference sequence). The CDR3 DNA follows: TGTGCCAGCAGCCAAGAAACAGGGGAGGTGTATGGCTACACCTTC. It specifies CASSQETGEVYGYTF.

The V gene is TRBV11-2, the J gene TRBJ2-5; D not resolved. Trimming took 4 bases from V and 2 from J, leaving 11 bases between them. This CDR3 is built from 14 residues. Germline CDR1 reads SGHAT; CDR2 reads FQNNGV. The CDR3 sequence: CASSSRVGQETQYF. The CDR3, as DNA: TGTGCCAGCAGCTCCCGAGTTGGGCAAGAGACCCAGTACTTC. The full variable domain, completed using reference TRBV11-2 and TRBJ2-5, is EAGVAQSPRYKIIEKRQSVAFWCNPISGHATLYWYQQILGQGPKLLIQFQNNGVVDDSQLPKDRFSAERLKGVDSTLKIQPAKLEDSAVYLCASSSRVGQETQYFGPGTRLLVL.

The chain couples TRBV27 to TRBJ2-1, with 10 nucleotides matching TRBD2. The CDR3 extends over 15 amino acids. Trimming cost V 7 bases and J 4 bases; bases outside gene matches: 7. The V gene's germline CDR1 is MNHEY and CDR2 SMNVEV (reference sequence). The CDR3 DNA is TGTGCCAGCAAACGTGGGACTAGCGCTTACAATGAGCAGTTCTTC. It yields the protein CASKRGTSAYNEQFF.

The chain uses TRBV15 and TRBJ2-7; the D is unclear. This CDR3 region has 16 residues. Germline CDR1 and CDR2: LNHNV and YYDKDF (reference sequence). Trimming took 2 bases from V and 1 from J, leaving 15 bases between them. The CDR3 DNA follows: TGTGCCACCAGCAGACCAGGTTGGGGAAGGTCCTACGAGCAGTACTTC. Translated: CATSRPGWGRSYEQYF.

The V call is TRBV5-6, the J call TRBJ1-2; weak D call: TRBD1 (5 bases). Per the germline V gene, CDR1 is SGHDT and CDR2 is YYEEEE. CDR3 length equals 12 residues. Trimming pared 6 bases from V and 3 bases from J, leaving 9 bases between. The DNA of the CDR3 is TGTGCCAGCAACGACAGAGACTATGGCTACACCTTC. As protein: CASNDRDYGYTF.

This sequence joins TRBV10-2 and TRBJ1-5; 8 bases fit TRBD1. The germline V gene encodes CDR1 WSHSY and CDR2 SAAADI. V gave up 1 base and J gave up 0 bases; unmatched junction bases: 2. This CDR3 has 16 amino acids. CDR3 residues: CASSEWDRNSNQPQHF. The CDR3 DNA follows: TGCGCCAGCAGTGAGTGGGACAGGAATAGCAATCAGCCCCAGCATTTT.

The rearrangement uses TRBV5-6 and TRBJ2-1, with D uncertain. Germline values: CDR1 SGHDT, CDR2 YYEEEE. The CDR3 is 15 residues long. Trimming removed 0 bases at V and 0 bases at J, with 7 bases between. CDR3 sequence (DNA): TGTGCCAGCAGCTTGGACTCGTTCTCCTACAATGAGCAGTTCTTC. Translating gives CASSLDSFSYNEQFF.

This CDR3 reads CASSLGGFIGEQFF. CDR3 nucleotides: TGTGCCAGCAGCTTAGGTGGGTTTATCGGTGAGCAGTTCTTC. The chain is built from TRBV7-6 and TRBJ2-1; D remains ambiguous. CDR1 and CDR2 (germline): SGHVS, FNYEAQ. Between the trimmed V and J ends, which lost 1 base and 9 bases, there was a span of 13 bases. CDR3 length equals 14 residues. The full variable domain, completed using reference TRBV7-6 and TRBJ2-1, is GAGVSQSPRYKVTKRGQDVALRCDPISGHVSLYWYRQALGQGPEFLTYFNYEAQQDKSGLPNDRFSAERPEGSISTLTIQRTEQRDSAMYRCASSLGGFIGEQFFGPGTRLTVL.

The gene calls are TRBV10-3 and TRBJ1-1, with D possibly TRBD1 on 5 matching bases. V dropped 0 bases and J dropped 6 bases, with 14 bases sitting between them. Germline V CDR1 and CDR2: ENHRY, SYGVKD. This CDR3 is built from 15 residues. CDR3 protein: CAISESLREGPEAFF. The CDR3 nucleotides are TGTGCCATCAGTGAGTCTCTCAGGGAGGGCCCTGAAGCTTTCTTT.

The V call is TRBV15, the J call TRBJ2-1; D is ambiguous. Trimming stripped 0 bases from V and 5 bases from J, with 11 bases between. This CDR3 is 15 amino acids long. Germline loops: CDR1 LNHNV, CDR2 YYDKDF (reference sequence). CDR3 residues: CATSRDIQLDNEQFF. As DNA, the CDR3 is TGTGCCACCAGCAGAGACATCCAACTCGACAATGAGCAGTTCTTC.

The chain joins TRBV19 to TRBJ2-1, with 12 positions matching TRBD2. V trimming: 3 bases; J trimming: 12 bases; junction bases outside the gene matches: 3. Germline V gene data show CDR1 as LNHDA and CDR2 as SQIVND (reference sequence). This CDR3 has 13 residues. CDR3 region: CASSMLAGGWQFF. Here the CDR3 DNA reads TGTGCCAGTAGTATGCTAGCGGGAGGGTGGCAGTTCTTC.

The V gene is TRBV7-6, the J gene TRBJ2-5, with D hard to call. V lost 0 bases and J 1 base, leaving 9 bases between the germline ends. The CDR3 is 15 amino acids. From germline, CDR1 is SGHVS and CDR2 FNYEAQ. CDR3 DNA sequence: TGTGCCAGCAGCTTAGCCCCAGGTTCCCAAGAGACCCAGTACTTC. Translating it yields CASSLAPGSQETQYF.

V gene TRBV15 combines with J gene TRBJ2-7; D gene uncertain. The CDR3 extends over 11 amino acids. The V end was cut by 6 bases, the J end by 4 bases, with 7 bases between. Germline V CDR1 and CDR2: LNHNV, YYDKDF (reference sequence). Here the CDR3 reads CATSELYEQYF. The CDR3, as DNA: TGTGCCACCAGTGAGCTATACGAGCAGTACTTC.

This sequence joins TRBV7-8 and TRBJ2-7; D not certain. V was clipped by 2 bases and J by 3 bases, with 11 bases between them. Looked up from germline, CDR1 is SGHVS and CDR2 is FQNEAQ. The CDR3 spans 14 residues. DNA for the CDR3: TGTGCCAGCAGCTTAAGGTATCCGGGCTACGAGCAGTACTTC. It specifies CASSLRYPGYEQYF.

The chain couples TRBV27 to TRBJ2-7; D not certain. The germline V gene has CDR1 MNHEY and CDR2 SMNVEV (reference sequence). The V gene lost 3 bases and the J gene lost 1 base, with 10 bases spanning the gap. The CDR3 totals 14 residues. For the CDR3, the DNA is TGTGCCAGCAGTTTGTCCGGTTGGTCCTACGAGCAGTACTTC. Its protein is CASSLSGWSYEQYF.

V is TRBV5-6 and J is TRBJ2-6; D is ambiguous. CDR1 and CDR2 from the germline V gene are SGHDT and YYEEEE. Trimming pared 4 bases from V and 1 base from J, leaving 18 bases between. The CDR3 runs 18 residues. The CDR3 sequence is CASSPVASSLSGANVLTF. The CDR3 DNA sequence: TGTGCCAGCAGCCCGGTCGCGAGCAGCCTTTCTGGGGCCAACGTCCTGACTTTC.

The rearrangement links TRBV27 to TRBJ2-7, with D uncertain. V shed 3 bases and J shed 3 bases, with 18 bases lying between them. This CDR3 spans 16 amino acids. Germline V gives CDR1 MNHEY, CDR2 SMNVEV (reference sequence). The CDR3 reads CASSLSRTRPNYEQYF. The CDR3 region has the DNA TGTGCCAGCAGTTTGTCAAGGACCCGACCGAACTACGAGCAGTACTTC.

V usage is TRBV7-6 and J usage is TRBJ1-4; 8 bases map to TRBD1. Germline loops: CDR1 SGHVS, CDR2 FNYEAQ. V dropped 3 bases and J dropped 5; count of bases not matched to a gene: 5. The CDR3 runs 15 residues. CDR3 sequence reads: CASSLGDRGNEKLFF. DNA for the CDR3: TGTGCCAGCAGCTTGGGTGACAGGGGCAATGAAAAACTGTTTTTT.

The genes are TRBV19 and TRBJ1-1; possible D gene TRBD1, 5 bases. The CDR3 loop spans 16 amino acids. V dropped 1 base and J dropped 0 bases, with 12 bases sitting between them. Germline lookup yields CDR1 LNHDA and CDR2 SQIVND (reference sequence). In DNA form, the CDR3 reads TGTGCCAGTAGTATAGTTGGGGGACCCCTGAACACTGAAGCTTTCTTT. Translated: CASSIVGGPLNTEAFF. Full variable domain (missing parts from reference TRBV19 and TRBJ1-1): DGGITQSPKYLFRKEGQNVTLSCEQNLNHDAMYWYRQDPGQGLRLIYYSQIVNDFQKGDIAEGYSVSREKKESFPLTVTSAQKNPTAFYLCASSIVGGPLNTEAFFGQGTRLTVV.

The J gene is TRBJ2-1, the V gene TRBV28; 12 bases are shared with TRBD1. V lost 4 bases to trimming and J lost 8 bases; unmatched junction nucleotides: 6. The CDR3 consists of 15 residues. Germline V CDR1 and CDR2: MDHEN, SYDVKM. CDR3 coding DNA: TGTGCCAGCAGTTACCGGGACAGGGGGCTCGATGAGCAGTTCTTC. It encodes CASSYRDRGLDEQFF.

In this sample, this clone turned up once. V and J are TRBV15 and TRBJ1-1; D is perhaps TRBD1 (5 bases). V lost 0 bases, J lost 4 bases, and 15 bases lay in between. The germline gives CDR1 LNHNV, CDR2 YYDKDF (reference sequence). This CDR3 region has 16 residues. The CDR3 is CATSRDSTGASTEAFF. In DNA form, the CDR3 reads TGTGCCACCAGCAGAGATTCTACTGGGGCTAGCACTGAAGCTTTCTTT.

The V call is TRBV11-2, the J call TRBJ2-3, with TRBD2 matching over 8 bases. Germline lookup yields CDR1 SGHAT and CDR2 FQNNGV. V gave up 7 bases and J gave up 2 bases; unmatched junction bases: 11. CDR3 length: 16 residues. The CDR3 coding sequence is TGTGCCAGCAACGACATAGCGGGAACGATCACAGATACGCAGTATTTT. Translating it yields CASNDIAGTITDTQYF.

This clone was detected only once. This chain links TRBV5-5 with TRBJ2-1, with TRBD1 as a possible D gene (5 bases). The germline CDR1 and CDR2 sequences are SGHKS and YYEKEE (reference sequence). The V gene lost 4 bases and the J gene lost 0 bases, with 17 bases spanning the gap. CDR3 length: 17 residues. The CDR3 loop reads CASSVVRTQRSYNEQFF. CDR3 in DNA: TGTGCCAGCAGCGTTGTCAGGACACAACGCTCCTACAATGAGCAGTTCTTC.

The V and J genes are TRBV12-5 and TRBJ2-1; TRBD2 matches 8 bases. From germline, CDR1 is LGHNT and CDR2 FRNRAP. Trimming took 8 bases from V and 10 from J; bases not matched to a gene: 7. The CDR3 has 12 residues. CDR3 in amino acids: CASRRGGREQFF. Written as DNA, the CDR3 is TGTGCTAGTCGCCGGGGGGGTCGCGAGCAGTTCTTC.